Presented here are 31 T cell receptor beta chains from one specimen sequenced in a study of blood T cell repertoires in COVID-19. The repertoire was sequenced with immunoSEQ multiplex PCR; TCRdb's copy has only in-frame clones and lacks some. The sample lists about 33,000 clones, around 90% occurring once. Sequencing was performed on peripheral blood. The source of these receptors is a human donor in a cohort sampled during active COVID-19.

The CDR3 coding sequence is TGTGCCAGCAGCCACACGCTAGGGGACAGGGGTTACGAGCAGTACTTC. This codes for CASSHTLGDRGYEQYF. The rearrangement uses TRBV7-9 and TRBJ2-7; 10 nucleotides agree with TRBD1. J gave up 4 bases and V 5 bases, and 11 bases lay outside the gene matches. Germline V lookup: CDR1 SEHNR, CDR2 FQNEAQ (reference sequence). CDR3 length: 16 residues.

This chain connects TRBV18 to TRBJ2-2; D not resolved. V was shortened by 1 base and J by 2 bases, with 11 bases between the two germline ends. This CDR3 region has 16 residues. In germline, CDR1 is KGHSH, CDR2 LQKENI. The CDR3 loop is CASSPHNRLNTGELFF. The CDR3, as DNA: TGTGCCAGCTCACCACATAACAGATTAAACACCGGGGAGCTGTTTTTT.

The V call is TRBV5-4, the J call TRBJ2-2; possibly TRBD1 for D (6 bases). V was clipped by 4 bases and J by 4 bases, with 17 bases between them. Germline V gene lookup returns CDR1 SGHNT and CDR2 YYREEE (reference sequence). The CDR3 runs to 16 residues. Here the CDR3 reads CASSQKTQGFTGELFF. The CDR3 DNA is TGTGCCAGCAGCCAAAAGACTCAGGGGTTCACCGGGGAGCTGTTTTTT.

V and J are TRBV5-5 and TRBJ2-1, with D maybe TRBD1 (5 bases). This CDR3 contains 18 residues. V was clipped by 3 bases and J by 0 bases, with 19 bases between them. Germline CDR1 is SGHKS and CDR2 is YYEKEE (reference sequence). The CDR3 is CASSSLVGELSSYNEQFF. In nucleotides, the CDR3 is TGTGCCAGCAGCTCTCTCGTAGGGGAACTCAGCTCCTACAATGAGCAGTTCTTC.

The gene calls are TRBV6-5 and TRBJ2-7; 9 positions match TRBD2. Germline CDR1 and CDR2: MNHEY and SVGAGI. V lost 7 bases, J lost 3 bases, and 7 bases stayed unmatched. The CDR3 runs to 14 residues. The CDR3 sequence: CASKPGLALYEQYF. DNA for the CDR3: TGTGCCAGCAAACCGGGACTAGCACTCTACGAGCAGTACTTC.

This sequence joins TRBV14 and TRBJ1-2, with TRBD1 identical over 7 bases. CDR1 and CDR2 from the germline V gene are SGHDN and FVKESK. CDR3 length equals 14 residues. J gave up 8 bases and V 8 bases, and 14 bases lay outside the gene matches. This CDR3 reads CASGLAGGIGGYTF. The CDR3, as DNA: TGTGCCAGCGGCCTCGCAGGGGGGATTGGAGGCTACACCTTC. Full variable domain (remainder filled in from reference TRBV14 and TRBJ1-2): EAGVTQFPSHSVIEKGQTVTLRCDPISGHDNLYWYRRVMGKEIKFLLHFVKESKQDESGMPNNRFLAERTGGTYSTLKVQPAELEDSGVYFCASGLAGGIGGYTFGSGTRLTVV.

V is TRBV6-5 and J is TRBJ2-7; 8 bases are shared with TRBD2. The CDR3 consists of 16 residues. Germline V gene data show CDR1 as MNHEY and CDR2 as SVGAGI. V was clipped by 0 bases and J by 3 bases; unmatched bases: 7. The CDR3 region is CASSYSGGAEGYEQYF. The CDR3 region has the DNA TGTGCCAGCAGTTACTCCGGGGGGGCGGAGGGCTACGAGCAGTACTTC.

The V gene is TRBV5-6, the J gene TRBJ2-1; weak D call: TRBD2 (5 bases). The V and J ends lost 6 bases and 8 bases respectively, with 18 bases between them. The CDR3 covers 14 residues. Looked up from germline, CDR1 is SGHDT and CDR2 is YYEEEE. The CDR3 sequence: CASTPRRVSDEQFF. CDR3 nucleotide sequence: TGTGCCAGCACTCCCCGGCGGGTCTCTGATGAGCAGTTCTTC.

The chain combines TRBV23-1 with TRBJ2-7, with a weak D call TRBD2 (5 bases). TRBV23-1 counts as an open reading frame of uncertain function. Trimming took 6 bases from V and 6 from J, leaving 21 bases between them. CDR3 length: 15 amino acids. CDR3 bases: TGCGCCAGCAGGCCCTTGACGGGAATAGGGTTCGAGCAGTACTTC. It translates to CASRPLTGIGFEQYF.

The rearrangement uses TRBV11-2 and TRBJ2-5, with D uncertain. This CDR3 contains 15 residues. The germline V gene encodes CDR1 SGHAT and CDR2 FQNNGV. Trimming stripped 2 bases from V and 5 bases from J, with 15 bases between. In nucleotides, the CDR3 is TGTGCCAGCAGCTTACCAGCGCCCCGCGTTGAGACCCAGTACTTC. It encodes CASSLPAPRVETQYF.

In nucleotides, the CDR3 is TGTGCCAGCAGTCAGGCAGCTATCGCGAACACTGAAGCTTTCTTT. It encodes CASSQAAIANTEAFF. This rearrangement joins TRBV5-5 to TRBJ1-1, with D hard to call. V shed 5 bases and J shed 1 base, with 15 bases lying between them. CDR3 length equals 15 residues. The germline V gene has CDR1 SGHKS and CDR2 YYEKEE (reference sequence).

The chain is built from TRBV6-5 and TRBJ1-1; 7 nucleotides match TRBD1. CDR1 MNHEY and CDR2 SVGAGI come from the germline V gene. The J segment lost 0 bases and the V segment lost 7 bases, leaving 8 bases of the junction unmatched. The CDR3 totals 15 residues. CDR3 amino acids: CASTQTGSMNTEAFF. For the CDR3, the DNA is TGTGCCAGCACCCAGACAGGGTCCATGAACACTGAAGCTTTCTTT.

This clone appeared a few times. CDR3 nucleotides: TGTGCCAGCAGCCCCCAACCGGGACAGGGGGACAATGAGCAGTTCTTC. Translated: CASSPQPGQGDNEQFF. The rearrangement links TRBV14 to TRBJ2-1; 11 bases are a match to TRBD1. V lost 4 bases, J lost 5 bases, and 7 bases stayed unmatched. Germline V gene sequence: CDR1 SGHDN, CDR2 FVKESK. CDR3 length: 16 amino acids.

This chain uses TRBV6-5 with TRBJ1-4, with TRBD1 identical over 11 bases. The CDR3 runs to 14 residues. After removal of 6 bases from V and 7 bases from J, the junction contained 4 bases not matched to a gene. Germline values: CDR1 MNHEY, CDR2 SVGAGI. The CDR3 here is CASRLDRGLEKLFF. The CDR3 nucleotides are TGTGCCAGCAGACTGGACAGGGGGCTTGAAAAACTGTTTTTT.

DNA for the CDR3: TGTGCCAGCAGCACAACCCGGGAAGCGACCCTCATGATCGAGTTCTTC. The encoded protein is CASSTTREATLMIEFF. V usage is TRBV11-2 and J usage is TRBJ2-1, with D possibly being TRBD2 (5 bases). V lost 5 bases, J lost 14 bases, and 28 bases lay in between. The CDR3 is made up of 16 amino acids. Germline V gene data show CDR1 as SGHAT and CDR2 as FQNNGV.

V gene TRBV27 combines with J gene TRBJ1-5; 9 bases agree with TRBD1. The CDR3 is made up of 13 amino acids. V lost 6 bases, J lost 5 bases, and 2 bases stayed unmatched. Germline V gene lookup returns CDR1 MNHEY and CDR2 SMNVEV (reference sequence). For the CDR3, the DNA is TGTGCCAGCAGGCGACAGGGGGATCAGCCCCAGCATTTT. It specifies CASRRQGDQPQHF.

This chain uses TRBV27 with TRBJ2-7; perhaps TRBD2 as D (6 bases). Trimming removed 0 bases from V and 4 bases from J, with 13 bases in between. The CDR3 spans 15 residues. Germline V lookup: CDR1 MNHEY, CDR2 SMNVEV (reference sequence). The CDR3: CASSLSMGRLYEQYF. The CDR3 DNA reads TGTGCCAGCAGTTTATCGATGGGGAGGCTGTACGAGCAGTACTTC.

The chain has TRBV27 and TRBJ2-4; TRBD1 is a possible D gene (5 bases). V lost 3 bases and J 0 bases, leaving 18 bases between the germline ends. CDR1 and CDR2 from the germline V gene are MNHEY and SMNVEV (reference sequence). There are 18 residues in the CDR3. The DNA of the CDR3 is TGTGCCAGCAGTTTTGGGGCAGGTAGTGGATTAGCCAAAAACATTCAGTACTTC. Protein sequence: CASSFGAGSGLAKNIQYF.

The V call is TRBV7-3, the J call TRBJ2-1, with D tentatively TRBD2 (6 bases). Trimming left V 3 bases short and J 7 bases short, with 10 bases between. The CDR3 totals 13 residues. Germline V CDR1 and CDR2: SGHTA, FQGTGA. This CDR3 is CASSFGEVNEQFF. The CDR3 DNA follows: TGTGCCAGCAGCTTCGGGGAGGTGAATGAGCAGTTCTTC.

The CDR3 reads CASSSTTGRQPQHF. The CDR3 coding sequence is TGTGCCAGTAGTAGTACAACAGGGCGGCAGCCCCAGCATTTT. This sequence joins TRBV19 and TRBJ1-5; D might be TRBD1 (6 bases). CDR3 size: 14 residues. Germline values: CDR1 LNHDA, CDR2 SQIVND (reference sequence). The ends were cut back, 4 bases at V and 7 bases at J, with 14 bases in the middle.

The chain recombines TRBV18 with TRBJ2-1; D might be TRBD1 (5 bases). The CDR3 consists of 14 residues. CDR1 and CDR2 (germline): KGHSH, LQKENI. Trimming cost V 4 bases and J 1 base, with 8 bases left between them. The CDR3 nucleotides are TGTGCCAGCTCACGCAGGGATTCCTACAATGAGCAGTTCTTC. Residues: CASSRRDSYNEQFF.

The genes are TRBV5-1 and TRBJ2-2; 8 nucleotides agree with TRBD1. The CDR3 length is 14 residues. V trimming: 4 bases; J trimming: 8 bases; junction bases outside the gene matches: 7. Germline CDR1 SGHRS, CDR2 YFSETQ. CDR3 residues: CASSRDRPRGELFF. The CDR3 nucleotides are TGCGCCAGCAGCCGGGACAGGCCTAGGGGGGAGCTGTTTTTT.

The rearrangement links TRBV14 to TRBJ2-7; D remains unclear. The CDR3 has 13 residues. Germline CDR1 reads SGHDN; CDR2 reads FVKESK. V was cut by 1 base and J by 2 bases, with 6 bases left in between. In nucleotides, the CDR3 is TGTGCCAGCAGCCAAGCTCCTCCCTACGAGCAGTACTTC. It translates to CASSQAPPYEQYF.

The CDR3 DNA is TGTGCCAGCAGCCGGCCCGGGAATCAGCCCCAGCATTTT. Translating it yields CASSRPGNQPQHF. V is TRBV7-8 and J is TRBJ1-5; no definite D call. Trimming removed 5 bases from V and 4 bases from J, with 9 bases in between. The CDR3 has 13 amino acids. Germline V gene lookup returns CDR1 SGHVS and CDR2 FQNEAQ.

This chain uses TRBV7-9 with TRBJ2-7, with 8 bases aligning to TRBD2. The CDR3 is 15 amino acids. CDR1 and CDR2 from the germline V gene are SEHNR and FQNEAQ (reference sequence). V lost 3 bases, J lost 5 bases, and 9 bases stayed unmatched. The CDR3 DNA follows: TGTGCCAGCAGCTTGATCCGGGGGGGCAAGGACGAGCAGTACTTC. Translated: CASSLIRGGKDEQYF.

The chain combines TRBV3-1 (or the pseudogene TRBV3-2) with TRBJ2-7, with D possibly being TRBD1 (6 bases). The CDR3 consists of 16 residues. CDR1 and CDR2 (germline): LGHDT, YNNKEL (reference sequence). V was clipped by 4 bases and J by 4 bases, with 20 bases between them. Here the CDR3 DNA reads TGTGCCAGCAGCCGGGACGCCTTTGGGACAACATACGAGCAGTACTTC. Residues: CASSRDAFGTTYEQYF.

V usage is TRBV7-9 and J usage is TRBJ1-1; D may be TRBD1 (5 bases). V was trimmed by 11 bases and J by 3 bases, leaving 13 bases between them. Germline values: CDR1 SEHNR, CDR2 FQNEAQ (reference sequence). The length of the CDR3 is 12 residues. The CDR3 spells CAGTSGYTEAFF. CDR3 bases: TGTGCCGGCACGTCAGGGTACACTGAAGCTTTCTTT.

This chain links TRBV28 with TRBJ1-1; no clear D. Trimming took off 5 bases at V and 0 bases at J, with 13 bases between the two ends. Germline assignment: CDR1 MDHEN and CDR2 SYDVKM. The CDR3 is 15 residues long. The CDR3 reads CASSPPRGVNTEAFF. CDR3 DNA: TGTGCCAGCAGTCCCCCACGGGGAGTGAACACTGAAGCTTTCTTT. Using reference TRBV28 and TRBJ1-1 for the parts outside the CDR3, the full variable domain is DVKVTQSSRYLVKRTGEKVFLECVQDMDHENMFWYRQDPGLGLRLIYFSYDVKMKEKGDIPEGYSVSREKKERFSLILESASTNQTSMYLCASSPPRGVNTEAFFGQGTRLTVV.

The chain uses TRBV6-5 and TRBJ2-2; 8 bases are shared with TRBD2. The CDR3 contains 14 residues. V lost 7 bases and J lost 5; bases outside the gene matches: 6. Germline CDR1 and CDR2: MNHEY and SVGAGI. Here the CDR3 reads CASTLRGGTGELFF. CDR3 nucleotide sequence: TGTGCCAGCACCTTACGGGGGGGGACCGGGGAGCTGTTTTTT.

This chain links TRBV5-1 with TRBJ2-5; TRBD2 agrees at 7 bases. This CDR3 has 16 amino acids. Germline loops: CDR1 SGHRS, CDR2 YFSETQ. V was pared by 3 bases and J by 5 bases, with 13 bases of the junction left unmatched. CDR3 region: CASSSHPAGRSETQYF. CDR3 nucleotides: TGCGCCAGCAGCTCCCATCCCGCCGGGAGGTCGGAGACCCAGTACTTC.

V and J are TRBV9 and TRBJ2-7, with a tentative D call TRBD1 (6 bases). Per the germline V gene, CDR1 is SGDLS and CDR2 is YYNGEE. Trimming stripped 6 bases from V and 0 bases from J, with 13 bases between. The CDR3 loop spans 14 amino acids. The CDR3 protein is CASTPTGSSYEQYF. The CDR3 bases are TGTGCCAGCACACCGACAGGAAGCTCCTACGAGCAGTACTTC.